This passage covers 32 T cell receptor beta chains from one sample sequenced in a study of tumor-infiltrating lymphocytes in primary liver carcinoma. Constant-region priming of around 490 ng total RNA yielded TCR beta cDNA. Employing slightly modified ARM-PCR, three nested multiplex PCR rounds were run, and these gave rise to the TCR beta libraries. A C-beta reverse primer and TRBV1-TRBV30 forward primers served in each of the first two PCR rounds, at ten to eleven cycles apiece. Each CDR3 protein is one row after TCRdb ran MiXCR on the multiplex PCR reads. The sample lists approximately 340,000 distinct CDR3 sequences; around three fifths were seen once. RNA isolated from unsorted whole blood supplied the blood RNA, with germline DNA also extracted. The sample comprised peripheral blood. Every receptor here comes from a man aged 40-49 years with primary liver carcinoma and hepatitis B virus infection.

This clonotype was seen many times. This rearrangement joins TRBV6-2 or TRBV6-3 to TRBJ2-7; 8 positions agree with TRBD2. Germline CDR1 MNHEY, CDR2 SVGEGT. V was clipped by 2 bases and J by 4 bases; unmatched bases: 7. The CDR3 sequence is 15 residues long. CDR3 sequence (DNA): TGTGCCAGCAGTTACGGAGCGGGAGCATGGTACGAGCAGTACTTC. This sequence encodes CASSYGAGAWYEQYF.

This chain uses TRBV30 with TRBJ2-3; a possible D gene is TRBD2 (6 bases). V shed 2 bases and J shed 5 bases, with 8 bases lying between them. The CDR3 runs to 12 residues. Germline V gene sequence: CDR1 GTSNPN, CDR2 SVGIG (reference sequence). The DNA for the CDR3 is TGTGCCTGGAGTTGGGGAGGAGATACGCAGTATTTT. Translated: CAWSWGGDTQYF.

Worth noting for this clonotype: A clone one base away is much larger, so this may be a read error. The CDR3 spells CASSQDTPLHF. CDR3 coding DNA: TGTGCCAGCAGCCAAGATACACCCCTCCACTTT. V usage is TRBV4-2 and J usage is TRBJ1-6; D remains ambiguous. The CDR3 extends over 11 amino acids. V lost 0 bases, J lost 11 bases, and 2 bases lay in between. CDR1 is LGHNA and CDR2 is YNFKEQ in the germline V gene.

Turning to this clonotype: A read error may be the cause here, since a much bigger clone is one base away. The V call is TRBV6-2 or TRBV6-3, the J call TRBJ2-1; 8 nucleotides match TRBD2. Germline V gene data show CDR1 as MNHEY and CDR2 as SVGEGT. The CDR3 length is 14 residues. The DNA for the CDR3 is TGTGGCAGCGGGAGTATAAGCTCCTACTATGAGCAGTTCTTC. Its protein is CGSGSISSYYEQFF.

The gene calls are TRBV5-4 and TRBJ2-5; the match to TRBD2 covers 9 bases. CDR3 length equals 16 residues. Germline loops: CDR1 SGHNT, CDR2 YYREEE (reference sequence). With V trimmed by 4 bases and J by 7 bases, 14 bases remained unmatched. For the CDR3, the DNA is TGTGCCAGCAGCGCAACTAGCGGGCCGAACCGGGGGACCCAGTACTTC. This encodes CASSATSGPNRGTQYF. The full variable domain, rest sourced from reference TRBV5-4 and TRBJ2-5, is ETGVTQSPTHLIKTRGQQVTLRCSSQSGHNTVSWYQQALGQGPQFIFQYYREEENGRGNFPPRFSGLQFPNYSSELNVNALELDDSALYLCASSATSGPNRGTQYFGPGTRLLVL.

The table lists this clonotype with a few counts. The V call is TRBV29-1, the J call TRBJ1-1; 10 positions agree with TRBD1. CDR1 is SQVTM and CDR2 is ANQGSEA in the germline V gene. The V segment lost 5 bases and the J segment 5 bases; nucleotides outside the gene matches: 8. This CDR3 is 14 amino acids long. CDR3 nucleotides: TGCAGCGTTTCCCCGGGACAGGGGTTTACTGAAGCTTTCTTT. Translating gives CSVSPGQGFTEAFF.

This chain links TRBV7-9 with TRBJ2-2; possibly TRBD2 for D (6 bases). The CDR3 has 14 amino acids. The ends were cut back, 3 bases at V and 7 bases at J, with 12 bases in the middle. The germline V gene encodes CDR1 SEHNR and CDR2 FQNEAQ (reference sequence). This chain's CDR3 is CASSFTGVIGELFF. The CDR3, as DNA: TGTGCCAGCAGCTTTACGGGAGTGATCGGGGAGCTGTTTTTT.

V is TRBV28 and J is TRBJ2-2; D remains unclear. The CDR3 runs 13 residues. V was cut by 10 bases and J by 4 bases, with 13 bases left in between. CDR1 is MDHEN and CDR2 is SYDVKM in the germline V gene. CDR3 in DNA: TGTGCCAACAGCGCCAGGACCACCGGGGAGCTGTTTTTT. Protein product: CANSARTTGELFF.

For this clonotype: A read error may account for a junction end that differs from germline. The CDR3 sequence: CANSQNLQSNQAQHF. The CDR3 nucleotides are TGTGCCAACAGCCAAAATTTACAGTCAAATCAGGCCCAGCATTTT. The chain combines TRBV4-2 with TRBJ1-5; D not certain. Germline V gene data show CDR1 as LGHNA and CDR2 as YNFKEQ. The CDR3 is made up of 15 amino acids.

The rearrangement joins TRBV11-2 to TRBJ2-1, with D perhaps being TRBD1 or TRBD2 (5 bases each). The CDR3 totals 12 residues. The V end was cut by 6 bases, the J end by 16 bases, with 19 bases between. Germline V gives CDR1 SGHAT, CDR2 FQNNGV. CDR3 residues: CASSRWGSILFF. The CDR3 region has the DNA TGTGCCAGCAGTCGCTGGGGGAGTATCCTATTCTTC.

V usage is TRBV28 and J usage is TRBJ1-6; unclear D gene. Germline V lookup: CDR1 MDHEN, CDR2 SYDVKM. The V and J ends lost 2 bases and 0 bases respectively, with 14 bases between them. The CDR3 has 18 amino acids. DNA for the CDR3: TGTGCCAGCAGTTTAGACATCTTCCCGAGCTCCTATAATTCACCCCTCCACTTT. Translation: CASSLDIFPSSYNSPLHF.

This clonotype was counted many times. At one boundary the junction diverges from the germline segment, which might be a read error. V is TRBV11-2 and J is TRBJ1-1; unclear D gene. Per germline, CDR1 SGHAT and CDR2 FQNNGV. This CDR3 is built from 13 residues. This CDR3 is CANSRGVGDEAFF. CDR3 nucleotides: TGTGCCAACAGCCGTGGGGTCGGGGATGAAGCTTTCTTT.

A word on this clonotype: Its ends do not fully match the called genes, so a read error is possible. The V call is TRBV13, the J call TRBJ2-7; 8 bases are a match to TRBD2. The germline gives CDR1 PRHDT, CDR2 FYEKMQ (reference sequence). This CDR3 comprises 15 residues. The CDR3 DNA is TGTACCAGCAGCTACGGGACTAGTTTCTCCTACGAGCAGTACTTC. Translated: CTSSYGTSFSYEQYF.

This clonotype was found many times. Here the CDR3 reads CASSTGTAKVEFF. The CDR3 DNA reads as TGTGCCAGCAGTACGGGGACCGCAAAAGTGGAGTTCTTC. J is TRBJ2-1 and V is TRBV6-1, with D possibly being TRBD1 or TRBD2 (5 bases each). The CDR3 is made up of 13 amino acids. Per the germline V gene, CDR1 is MNHNS and CDR2 is SASEGT. Trimming stripped 5 bases from V and 14 bases from J, with 19 bases between.

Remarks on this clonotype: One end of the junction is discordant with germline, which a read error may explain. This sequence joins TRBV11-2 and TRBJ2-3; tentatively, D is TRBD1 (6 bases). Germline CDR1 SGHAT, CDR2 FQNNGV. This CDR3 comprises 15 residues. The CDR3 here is CASSLNRAGSGTLYF. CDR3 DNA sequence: TGTGCCAGCAGCCTAAACAGGGCCGGGTCAGGTACGCTGTATTTC. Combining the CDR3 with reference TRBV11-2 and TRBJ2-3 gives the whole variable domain EAGVAQSPRYKIIEKRQSVAFWCNPISGHATLYWYQQILGQGPKLLIQFQNNGVVDDSQLPKDRFSAERLKGVDSTLKIQPAKLEDSAVYLCASSLNRAGSGTLYFGPGTRLTVL.

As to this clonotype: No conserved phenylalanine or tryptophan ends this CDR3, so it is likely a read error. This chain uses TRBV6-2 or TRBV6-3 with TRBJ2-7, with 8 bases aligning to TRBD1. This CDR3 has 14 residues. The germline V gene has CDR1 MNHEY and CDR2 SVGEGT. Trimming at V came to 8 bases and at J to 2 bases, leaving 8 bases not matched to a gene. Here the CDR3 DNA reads TGTGCCAGCCGAAATCGGACAGGGACCTACGAGCAGTACCTC. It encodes CASRNRTGTYEQYL.

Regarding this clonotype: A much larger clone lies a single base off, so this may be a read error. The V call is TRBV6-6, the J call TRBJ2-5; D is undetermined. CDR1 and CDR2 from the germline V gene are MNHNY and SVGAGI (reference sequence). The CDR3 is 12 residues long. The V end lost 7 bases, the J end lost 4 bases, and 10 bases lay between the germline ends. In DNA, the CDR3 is TGTGCCAGCATTTCCCCGGGAGAGACCCAGTACTTC. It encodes CASISPGETQYF.

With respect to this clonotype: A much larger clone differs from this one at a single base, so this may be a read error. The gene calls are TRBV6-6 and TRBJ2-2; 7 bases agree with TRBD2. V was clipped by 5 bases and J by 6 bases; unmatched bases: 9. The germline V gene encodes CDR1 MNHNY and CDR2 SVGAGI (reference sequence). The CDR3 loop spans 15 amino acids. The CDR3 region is CASSPGLVGAGELFF. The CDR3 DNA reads TGTGCCAGCAGTCCCGGACTAGTGGGAGCCGGGGAGCTGTTTTTT.

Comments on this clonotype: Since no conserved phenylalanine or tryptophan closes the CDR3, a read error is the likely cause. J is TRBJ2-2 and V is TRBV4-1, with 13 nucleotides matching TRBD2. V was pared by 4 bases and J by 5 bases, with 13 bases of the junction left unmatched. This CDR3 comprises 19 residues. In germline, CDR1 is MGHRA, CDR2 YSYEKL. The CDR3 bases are TGCGCCAGCAGCCTAAAAATCGGGGGACTAGCGGGATCTACCGGGGAGCTGTTTATT. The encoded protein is CASSLKIGGLAGSTGELFI.

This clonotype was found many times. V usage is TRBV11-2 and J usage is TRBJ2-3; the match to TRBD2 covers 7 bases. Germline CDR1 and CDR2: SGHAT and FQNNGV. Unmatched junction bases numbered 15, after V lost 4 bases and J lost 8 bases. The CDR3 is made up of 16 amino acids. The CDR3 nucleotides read TGTGCCAGCAGCTCCACTCCTAGCGGCCCCGGGGGTACGCAGTATTTT. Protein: CASSSTPSGPGGTQYF.

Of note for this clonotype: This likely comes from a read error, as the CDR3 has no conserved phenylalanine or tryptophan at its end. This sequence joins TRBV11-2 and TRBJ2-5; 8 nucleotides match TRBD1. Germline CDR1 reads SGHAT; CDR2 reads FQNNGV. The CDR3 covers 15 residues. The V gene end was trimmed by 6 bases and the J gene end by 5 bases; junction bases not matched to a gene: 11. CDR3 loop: CASSLQGANWETQYI. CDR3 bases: TGTGCCAGCAGTTTGCAGGGGGCTAACTGGGAGACCCAGTACATA.

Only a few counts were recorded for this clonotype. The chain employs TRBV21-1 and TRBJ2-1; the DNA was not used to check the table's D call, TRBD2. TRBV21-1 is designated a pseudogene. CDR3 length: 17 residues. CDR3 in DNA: TGTGCCAGCAGCAAAGGGCGGGTGGCGGGAGTTTACAATGAGCAGTTCTTC. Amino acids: CASSKGRVAGVYNEQFF.

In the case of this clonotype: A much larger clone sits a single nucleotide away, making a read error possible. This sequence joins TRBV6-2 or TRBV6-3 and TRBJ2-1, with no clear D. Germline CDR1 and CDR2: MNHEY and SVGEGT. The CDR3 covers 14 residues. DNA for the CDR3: TGTACCAGCAGTTACTTCTCAGGCTACAATGAGCAGTTCTTC. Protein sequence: CTSSYFSGYNEQFF.

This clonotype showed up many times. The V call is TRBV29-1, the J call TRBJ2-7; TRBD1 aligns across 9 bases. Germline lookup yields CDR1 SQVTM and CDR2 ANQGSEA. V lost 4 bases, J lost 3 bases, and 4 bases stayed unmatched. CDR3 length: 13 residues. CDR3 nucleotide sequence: TGCAGCGTTGTTTTGGACAGGGGCTACGAGCAGTACTTC. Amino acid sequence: CSVVLDRGYEQYF.

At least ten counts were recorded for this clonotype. The CDR3 here is CASSSINYEQYF. CDR3 in DNA: TGTGCCAGCAGCTCTATCAACTACGAGCAGTACTTC. This chain connects TRBV6-2 or TRBV6-3 to TRBJ2-7; no definite D call. CDR1 is MNHEY, CDR2 SVGEGT, per germline. The CDR3 runs 12 residues. V was clipped by 6 bases and J by 3 bases, with 9 bases between them.

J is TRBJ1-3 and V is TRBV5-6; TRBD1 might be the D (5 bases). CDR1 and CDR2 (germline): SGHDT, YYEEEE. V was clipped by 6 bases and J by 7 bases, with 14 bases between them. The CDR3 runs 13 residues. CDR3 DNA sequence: TGTGCCAGCAACCAAACAGGATTCAACACCATATATTTT. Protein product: CASNQTGFNTIYF.

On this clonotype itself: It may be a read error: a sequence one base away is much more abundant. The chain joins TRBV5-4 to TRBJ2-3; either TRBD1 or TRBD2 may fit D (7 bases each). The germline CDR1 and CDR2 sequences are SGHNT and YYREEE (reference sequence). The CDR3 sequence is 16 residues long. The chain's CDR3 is CASSLPRGGSTDTQCF. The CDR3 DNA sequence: TGTGCCAGCAGCTTGCCCAGGGGGGGAAGCACAGATACGCAGTGTTTT.

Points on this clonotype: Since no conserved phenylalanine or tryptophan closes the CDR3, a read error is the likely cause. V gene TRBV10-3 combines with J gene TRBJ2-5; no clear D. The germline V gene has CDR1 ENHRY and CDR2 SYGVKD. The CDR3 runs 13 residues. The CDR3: CANSDGGQETQYL. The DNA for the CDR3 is TGTGCCAACAGTGACGGCGGACAAGAGACCCAGTACTTG.

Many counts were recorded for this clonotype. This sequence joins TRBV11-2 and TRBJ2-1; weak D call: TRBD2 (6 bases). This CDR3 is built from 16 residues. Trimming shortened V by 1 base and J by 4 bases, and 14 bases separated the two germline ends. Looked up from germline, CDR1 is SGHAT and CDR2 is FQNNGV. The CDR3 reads CASSLVGTPPYNEQFF. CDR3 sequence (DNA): TGTGCCAGCAGCTTAGTCGGGACTCCCCCATACAATGAGCAGTTCTTC.

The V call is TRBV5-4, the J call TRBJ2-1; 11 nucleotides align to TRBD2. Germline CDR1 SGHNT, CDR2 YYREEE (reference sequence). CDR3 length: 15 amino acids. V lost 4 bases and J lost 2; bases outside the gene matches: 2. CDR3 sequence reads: CASSGGLAAYNEQFF. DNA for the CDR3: TGTGCCAGCAGCGGGGGACTAGCGGCCTACAATGAGCAGTTCTTC.

The CDR3 DNA sequence: TGTGCCAGCAGCTCAACGGCTGGGCGGGACTACGAGCAGTACTTC. Its protein product is CASSSTAGRDYEQYF. The rearrangement joins TRBV6-5 to TRBJ2-7; the D gene is possibly TRBD2 (6 bases). This CDR3 contains 15 residues. CDR1 and CDR2 from the germline V gene are MNHEY and SVGAGI. Trimming left V 6 bases short and J 3 bases short, with 18 bases between.

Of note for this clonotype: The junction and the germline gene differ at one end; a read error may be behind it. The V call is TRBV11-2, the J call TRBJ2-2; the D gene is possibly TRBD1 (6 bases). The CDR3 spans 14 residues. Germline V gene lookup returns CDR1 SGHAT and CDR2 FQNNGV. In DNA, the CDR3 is TGTGCCAGCAGCCGCAGGGGTAACACCGGGGAGCTGCTTTTT. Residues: CASSRRGNTGELLF.